The 20 T cell receptor beta chains below come from one sample, sequenced in a study of cytomegalovirus exposure and HLA in healthy donors. The study ran its PCR with 60 Vbeta and 13 Jbeta primers. This table comes from immunoSEQ multiplex PCR, and its TCRdb copy is limited to in-frame clones, with some not included. The data contain about 180,000 clones, more than 75% of them singletons. What was sequenced was PBMCs. The receptors shown here come from a young woman in good health and CMV-seropositive.

This clone was seen only a few times. The chain carries TRBV21-1 and TRBJ1-4; the table names TRBD1, a call not compared with the DNA. TRBV21-1 is deemed a pseudogene. The CDR3 spans 15 residues. The chain's CDR3 is CASSGTGGSNEKLFF. The DNA for the CDR3 is TGTGCCAGCAGCGGAACAGGGGGCTCAAATGAAAAACTGTTTTTT.

The rearrangement joins TRBV5-1 to TRBJ2-7; D not resolved. V was clipped by 2 bases and J by 3 bases, with 15 bases between them. There are 15 residues in the CDR3. Germline assignment: CDR1 SGHRS and CDR2 YFSETQ. DNA for the CDR3: TGCGCCAGCAGCTTATTTGCGGCAGTTGGCTACGAGCAGTACTTC. It yields the protein CASSLFAAVGYEQYF.

This clone came up a few times. The CDR3 nucleotides read TGTGCCAGTAGTGGGATCTCGGGACTAGCCCACAATGAGCAGTTCTTC. Its translation is CASSGISGLAHNEQFF. The gene calls are TRBV19 and TRBJ2-1; 9 positions agree with TRBD2. The germline CDR1 and CDR2 sequences are LNHDA and SQIVND (reference sequence). After removal of 5 bases from V and 5 bases from J, the junction contained 10 bases not matched to a gene. The CDR3 totals 16 residues.

As regards this clone: One junction end disagrees with the germline gene, perhaps due to a read error. The chain has TRBV28 and TRBJ2-3; 10 bases are shared with TRBD1. Germline V gives CDR1 MDHEN, CDR2 SYDVKM. The CDR3 contains 18 residues. The CDR3: CASSLLGSGQGISDTQYF. The CDR3 DNA reads as TGTGCCAGCAGCTTATTGGGTTCGGGACAGGGGATTTCAGATACGCAGTATTTT.

This clone came up a few times. The chain recombines TRBV6-1 with TRBJ2-3, with D possibly TRBD1 on 7 matching bases. Per the germline V gene, CDR1 is MNHNS and CDR2 is SASEGT. V was pared by 2 bases and J by 2 bases, with 17 bases between. The CDR3 is 17 amino acids. The CDR3 loop reads CASSEPRTGGDTDTQYF. DNA of the CDR3: TGTGCCAGCAGTGAACCCCGGACAGGAGGGGACACAGATACGCAGTATTTT.

V gene TRBV11-2 combines with J gene TRBJ2-1, with 9 bases lining up with TRBD2. CDR1 SGHAT and CDR2 FQNNGV come from the germline V gene. The CDR3 loop spans 16 amino acids. With V trimmed by 5 bases and J by 4 bases, 9 bases remained unmatched. The CDR3 bases are TGTGCCAGCAGCCTTTCTAGCGGGGTGAATTACAATGAGCAGTTCTTC. It translates to CASSLSSGVNYNEQFF.

A single count supports this clone. At one of its ends the junction is not consistent with the germline gene, which may arise from a read error. This sample also contains other DNA sequences that code for the same CDR3. V and J are TRBV6-4 and TRBJ2-7; TRBD1 is a possible D gene (5 bases). Germline V CDR1 and CDR2: MRHNA, SNTAGT. The CDR3 contains 14 residues. DNA for the CDR3: TGTGCCAGCAGCGAAGGGGTCGGACCCTACGAGCAATACTTC. It codes for CASSEGVGPYEQYF.

This chain connects TRBV7-8 to TRBJ1-5; 8 nucleotides line up with TRBD1. CDR3 length equals 16 residues. J lost 1 base, V lost 5 bases, and 7 bases had no gene match. Germline CDR1 reads SGHVS; CDR2 reads FQNEAQ. The CDR3 DNA is TGTGCCAGCAGCGGGTCGGACAGGGCAAGCAATCAGCCCCAGCATTTT. This sequence encodes CASSGSDRASNQPQHF.

The gene calls are TRBV28 and TRBJ1-5; possibly TRBD1 for D (6 bases). The CDR3 is made up of 15 amino acids. V was trimmed by 4 bases and J by 7 bases, leaving 17 bases between them. Germline lookup yields CDR1 MDHEN and CDR2 SYDVKM. In nucleotides, the CDR3 is TGTGCCAGCAGTTCCCTCCAGGGGCTTGGGCAGCCCCAGCATTTT. The encoded protein is CASSSLQGLGQPQHF. Drawing the rest from reference TRBV28 and TRBJ1-5, the complete variable domain is DVKVTQSSRYLVKRTGEKVFLECVQDMDHENMFWYRQDPGLGLRLIYFSYDVKMKEKGDIPEGYSVSREKKERFSLILESASTNQTSMYLCASSSLQGLGQPQHFGDGTRLSIL.

The chain links TRBV11-3 to TRBJ1-1; D is undetermined. V dropped 2 bases and J dropped 2 bases, with 9 bases sitting between them. The germline CDR1 and CDR2 sequences are SGHNT and YENEEA. This CDR3 region has 14 residues. CDR3 in amino acids: CASSLLYLNTEAFF. The CDR3 nucleotides are TGTGCCAGCAGCTTACTTTACTTAAACACTGAAGCTTTCTTT.

The chain carries TRBV4-1 and TRBJ2-7; possible D gene TRBD1, 5 bases. The CDR3 extends over 15 amino acids. Trimming left V 3 bases short and J 4 bases short, with 16 bases between. CDR1 and CDR2 (germline): MGHRA, YSYEKL. DNA for the CDR3: TGCGCCAGCAGCCAGGTCCAATTTCAGGGATACGAGCAGTACTTC. This gives the protein CASSQVQFQGYEQYF.

This clone has only a few counts. In DNA, the CDR3 is TGTGCCTGGGGCCAAGGGGGGGATGAAAAACTGTTTTTT. Protein sequence: CAWGQGGDEKLFF. This chain uses TRBV30 with TRBJ1-4; D is perhaps TRBD1 (6 bases). The CDR3 totals 13 residues. Germline CDR1 reads GTSNPN; CDR2 reads SVGIG (reference sequence). Trimming pared 5 bases from V and 6 bases from J, leaving 13 bases between. The entire variable domain, with the rest obtained from reference TRBV30 and TRBJ1-4, is as follows: SQTIHQWPATLVQPVGSPLSLECTVEGTSNPNLYWYRQAAGRGLQLLFYSVGIGQISSEVPQNLSASRPQDRQFILSSKKLLLSDSGFYLCAWGQGGDEKLFFGSGTQLSVL.

V is TRBV27 and J is TRBJ1-5, with D possibly being TRBD1 (6 bases). The V end lost 0 bases, the J end lost 7 bases, and 16 bases lay between the germline ends. Looked up from germline, CDR1 is MNHEY and CDR2 is SMNVEV (reference sequence). This CDR3 comprises 16 residues. For the CDR3, the DNA is TGTGCCAGCAGTTTATCGGGACAAAACCCCCGCCAGCCCCAGCATTTT. The encoded protein is CASSLSGQNPRQPQHF.

This chain links TRBV5-1 with TRBJ2-3; D perhaps matches TRBD1 (5 bases). V was cut by 0 bases and J by 2 bases, with 10 bases left in between. CDR1 and CDR2 (germline): SGHRS, YFSETQ. The CDR3 extends over 15 amino acids. This CDR3 is CASSLVGRVTDTQYF. The CDR3 region has the DNA TGCGCCAGCAGCTTGGTTGGCAGGGTCACAGATACGCAGTATTTT.

Only a few counts were recorded for this clone. This chain joins TRBV7-7 and TRBJ1-6; TRBD1 is a possible D gene (6 bases). The CDR3 runs to 15 residues. With 1 base removed from V and 8 bases from J, the gap between germline ends came to 12 bases. CDR1 SSHAT and CDR2 FNYEAQ come from the germline V gene (reference sequence). The CDR3 DNA sequence: TGTGCCAGCAGCTTAGTGGACAGTCCCCATTCACCCCTCCACTTT. This translates into CASSLVDSPHSPLHF.

The chain uses TRBV21-1 and TRBJ1-3. TRBV21-1 is shown as a pseudogene. The CDR3 contains 13 residues. The CDR3: CASSKSSGNTIYF. CDR3 in DNA: TGTGCCAGCAGCAAGAGCTCTGGAAACACCATATATTTT.

This chain connects TRBV10-2 to TRBJ2-2, with TRBD2 identical over 10 bases. This CDR3 is built from 16 residues. The V gene's germline CDR1 is WSHSY and CDR2 SAAADI. After removal of 0 bases from V and 7 bases from J, the junction contained 5 bases not matched to a gene. The CDR3 coding sequence is TGCGCCAGCAGTGAGTCGAGTAGCGGGGGGTTCGGGGAGCTGTTTTTT. Amino acid sequence: CASSESSSGGFGELFF.

The V and J genes are TRBV6-5 and TRBJ2-5; 11 bases align to TRBD2. The end of the DNA fits TRBJ2-7 better, so the J call may be wrong. This CDR3 has 15 residues. Germline V gives CDR1 MNHEY, CDR2 SVGAGI. CDR3 DNA: TGTGCCAGCACCCAACTAGCGGGGGTAGCCTACGAGCAGTACTTC. Translated: CASTQLAGVAYEQYF.

The J gene is TRBJ2-3, the V gene TRBV28, with 8 positions matching TRBD1. Germline CDR1 reads MDHEN; CDR2 reads SYDVKM. J was trimmed by 5 bases and V by 6 bases; bases with no gene match: 13. The CDR3 consists of 16 residues. The CDR3 coding sequence is TGTGCCAGCAGCCCCTGGGCCCCAGGGGGCAGAGATACGCAGTATTTT. Translating it yields CASSPWAPGGRDTQYF. Full variable domain (outside the CDR3, taken from reference TRBV28 and TRBJ2-3): DVKVTQSSRYLVKRTGEKVFLECVQDMDHENMFWYRQDPGLGLRLIYFSYDVKMKEKGDIPEGYSVSREKKERFSLILESASTNQTSMYLCASSPWAPGGRDTQYFGPGTRLTVL.

V usage is TRBV12-5 and J usage is TRBJ1-5; 9 bases are a match to TRBD1. This CDR3 has 13 amino acids. V gave up 5 bases and J gave up 7 bases; unmatched junction bases: 3. Looked up from germline, CDR1 is LGHNT and CDR2 is FRNRAP. CDR3 coding DNA: TGTGCTAGTGGTCAGACAGGGGGACAGCCCCAGCATTTT. Protein product: CASGQTGGQPQHF.